The sequence of this TCR beta chain was determined in a study of blood T cells in healthy people across ages. Findings of the study overall: Diversity of TCR beta correlated strongly with naive T cell percentage. Getting older went along with TCR beta diversity per million T cells dropping roughly linearly.

The length of the CDR3 is 16 residues. V lost 0 bases, J lost 4 bases, and 5 bases stayed unmatched. CDR1 and CDR2 (germline): SGHRS, YFSETQ. A word on this clonotype: Antigen specificity is unknown.

With a J-beta primer mix and a sample-barcoded 5' primer, a second PCR ran about 7 to 12 cycles. TCRdb passed the 5' RACE reads through MiXCR, listing each CDR3 protein once. The profile shows hundreds of thousands of distinct CDR3 sequences, 24% of them singletons. The same sample was also studied in work on T cells of mothers and their children. That work states: The donor cohort consisted of a few healthy Caucasian mothers and their six children.

The rearrangement uses TRBV5-1 and TRBJ2-3, with 10 bases identical to TRBD2. The sample was blood. The receptor comes from a boy between 10 and 17 years old in good health. CDR3 DNA: TGCGCCAGCAGCTTGGTTGCTAGCGGGAGCGCAGATACGCAGTATTTT. It encodes CASSLVASGSADTQYF.